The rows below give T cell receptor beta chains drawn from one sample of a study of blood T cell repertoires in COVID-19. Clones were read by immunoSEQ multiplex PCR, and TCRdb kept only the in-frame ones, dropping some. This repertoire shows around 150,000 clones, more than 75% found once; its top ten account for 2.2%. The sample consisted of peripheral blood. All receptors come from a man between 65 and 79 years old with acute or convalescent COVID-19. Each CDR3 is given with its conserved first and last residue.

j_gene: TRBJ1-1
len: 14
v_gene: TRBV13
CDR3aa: CASSPGQGLGEAFF

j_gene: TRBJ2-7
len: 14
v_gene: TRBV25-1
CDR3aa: CASSEPPTGCEQYF

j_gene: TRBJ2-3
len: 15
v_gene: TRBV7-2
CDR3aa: CASSLARGSGGTQYF

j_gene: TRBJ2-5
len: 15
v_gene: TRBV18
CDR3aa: CASSLNALPYETQYF

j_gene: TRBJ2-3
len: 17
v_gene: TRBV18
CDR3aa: CASSPNLRLAGLDTQYF

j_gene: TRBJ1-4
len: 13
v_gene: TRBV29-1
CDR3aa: CSWTGTGDGKLFF

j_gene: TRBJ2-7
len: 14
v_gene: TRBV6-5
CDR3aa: CASSFRTGSYEQYF

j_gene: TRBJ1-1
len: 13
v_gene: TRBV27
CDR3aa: CASSRVGASEAFF

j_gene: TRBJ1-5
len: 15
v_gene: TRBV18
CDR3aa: CASSPAGTGVQPQHF

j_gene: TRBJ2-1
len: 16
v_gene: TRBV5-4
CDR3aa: CASSPWGLAGNNEQFF

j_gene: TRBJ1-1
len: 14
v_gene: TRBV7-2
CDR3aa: CASSSGVAPTEAFF

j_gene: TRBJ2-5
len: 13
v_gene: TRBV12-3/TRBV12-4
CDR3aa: CASSWGQKETQYF

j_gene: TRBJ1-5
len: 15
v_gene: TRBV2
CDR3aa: CASSRGGGGVQPQHF

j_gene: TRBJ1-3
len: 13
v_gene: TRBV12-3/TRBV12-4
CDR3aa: CASSLSGGNTIYF

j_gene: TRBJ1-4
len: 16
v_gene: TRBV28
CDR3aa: CASSLVGDRSNEKLFF

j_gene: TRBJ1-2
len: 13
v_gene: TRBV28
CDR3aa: CATQPGQGIGYTF

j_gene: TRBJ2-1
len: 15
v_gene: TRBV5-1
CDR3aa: CASSLGVGGADEQFF

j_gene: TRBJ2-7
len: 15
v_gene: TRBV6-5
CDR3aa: CASTPGTSASYEQYF

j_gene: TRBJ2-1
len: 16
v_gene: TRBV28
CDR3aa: CASRHEGGSSYNEQFF

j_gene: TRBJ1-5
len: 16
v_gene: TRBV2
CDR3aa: CASTLEGTGVNQPQHF

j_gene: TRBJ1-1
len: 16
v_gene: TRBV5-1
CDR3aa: CASSLASRQGPQEAFF

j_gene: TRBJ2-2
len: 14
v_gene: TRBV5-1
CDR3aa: CASRGTGGPGELFF

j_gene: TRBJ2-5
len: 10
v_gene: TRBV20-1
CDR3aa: CSASGGTQYF

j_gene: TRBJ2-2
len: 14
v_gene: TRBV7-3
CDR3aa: CASSRGQTGGELFF

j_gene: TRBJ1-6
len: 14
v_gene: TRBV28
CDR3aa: CASRATGENSPLHF

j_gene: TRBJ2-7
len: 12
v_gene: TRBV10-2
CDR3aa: CASSGDSYEQYF

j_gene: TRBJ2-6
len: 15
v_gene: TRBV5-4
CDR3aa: CASSPRYSGANVLTF

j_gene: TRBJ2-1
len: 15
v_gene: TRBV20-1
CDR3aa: CSASSAWEGMNEQFF

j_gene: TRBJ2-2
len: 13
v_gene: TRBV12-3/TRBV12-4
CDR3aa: CASRQGRIGELFF

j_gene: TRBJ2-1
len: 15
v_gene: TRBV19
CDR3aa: CASTFSGGSYNEQFF

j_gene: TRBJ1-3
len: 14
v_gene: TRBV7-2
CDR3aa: CASSLSGAGNTIYF

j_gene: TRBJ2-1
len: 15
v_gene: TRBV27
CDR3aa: CASSLSAGGRDEQFF

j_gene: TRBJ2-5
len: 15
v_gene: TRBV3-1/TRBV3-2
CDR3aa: CASSQQGTSVETQYF

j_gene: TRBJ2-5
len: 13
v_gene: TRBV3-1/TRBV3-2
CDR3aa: CASSPTSRETQYF

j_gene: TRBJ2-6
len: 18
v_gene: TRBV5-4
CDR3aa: CASRPGGTGDSGANVLTF

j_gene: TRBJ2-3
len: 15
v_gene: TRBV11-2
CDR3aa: CASSLVGQGTDTQYF

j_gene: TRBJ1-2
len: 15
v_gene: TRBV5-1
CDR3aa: CASSETGSENYGYTF

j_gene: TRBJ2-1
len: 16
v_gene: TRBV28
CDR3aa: CASSTLTSGSANEQFF

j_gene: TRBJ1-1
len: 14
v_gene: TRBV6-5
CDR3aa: CASRVGGAGTEAFF

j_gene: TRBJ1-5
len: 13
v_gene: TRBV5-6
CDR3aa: CASSLDLNQPQHF

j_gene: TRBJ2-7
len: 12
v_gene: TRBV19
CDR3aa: CASARGQDEQYF

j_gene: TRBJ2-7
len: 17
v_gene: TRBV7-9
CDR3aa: CASSLERGSGRAREQYF

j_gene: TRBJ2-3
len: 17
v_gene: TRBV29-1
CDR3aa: CSASPGLAGGITDTQYF

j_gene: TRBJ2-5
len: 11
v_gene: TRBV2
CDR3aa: CASDFGETQYF

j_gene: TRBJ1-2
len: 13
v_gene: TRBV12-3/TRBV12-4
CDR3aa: CASSLLTDYGYTF

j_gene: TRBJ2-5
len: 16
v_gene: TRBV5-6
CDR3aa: CASSWVGRATKETQYF

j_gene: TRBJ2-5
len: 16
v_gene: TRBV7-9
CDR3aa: CASTLPDRGLGETQYF

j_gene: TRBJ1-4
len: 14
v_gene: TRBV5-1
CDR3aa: CASSLISTNEKLFF

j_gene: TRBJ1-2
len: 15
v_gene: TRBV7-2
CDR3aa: CASSLGLAETYGYTF

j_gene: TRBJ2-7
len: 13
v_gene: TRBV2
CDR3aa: CASGWTGGYEQYF

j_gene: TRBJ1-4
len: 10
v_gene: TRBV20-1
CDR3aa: CSARGSDLFF

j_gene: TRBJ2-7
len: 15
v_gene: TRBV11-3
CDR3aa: CASNRRRAGGYEQYF

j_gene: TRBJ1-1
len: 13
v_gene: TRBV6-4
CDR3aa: CASSVNRETEAFF

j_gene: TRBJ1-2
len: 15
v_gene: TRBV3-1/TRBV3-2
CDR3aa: CASSQASGGSGGYTF

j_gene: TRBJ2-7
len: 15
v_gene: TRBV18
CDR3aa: CASSPNGAGEYEQYF

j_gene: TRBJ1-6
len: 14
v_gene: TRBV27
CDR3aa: CASTRPGIDSPLHF

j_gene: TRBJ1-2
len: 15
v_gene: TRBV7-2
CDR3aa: CASSLGGWGGYGYTF

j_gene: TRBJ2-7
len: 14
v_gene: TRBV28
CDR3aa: CASSLTGQAREQYF